This TCR beta chain was sequenced during a study of cytomegalovirus exposure and HLA in healthy donors. V lost 4 bases, J lost 8 bases, and 8 bases stayed unmatched. Germline V gives CDR1 SGDLS, CDR2 YYNGEE. There are 14 residues in the CDR3. The protocol was immunoSEQ multiplex PCR, while the TCRdb copy is restricted to in-frame clones and leaves out a portion. The sample carries 150,000 to 200,000 clones, around nine tenths recorded once. Material: PBMCs. The chain employs TRBV9 and TRBJ1-1; TRBD1 matches at 10 bases. The TCR originated in a man younger than 45 in good health and CMV-seropositive. The CDR3 DNA is TGTGCCAGCAGCCAGGGACAGGGGCCACTCGAAGCTTTCTTT. Its translation is CASSQGQGPLEAFF.